Described below is a single TCR beta chain sequence and its context. Its antigen is as yet unknown. Looked up from germline, CDR1 is MNHEY and CDR2 is SMNVEV (reference sequence). This CDR3 has 13 amino acids. The germline V and J ends were trimmed by 3 bases and 4 bases, with 9 bases remaining between them. TCRdb re-called the 5' RACE reads with MiXCR, one entry per CDR3 protein. This sample has about 160,000 distinct CDR3 sequences, with around a third found just once. This sample is drawn from a study of T-cell memory formation after mild COVID-19. Study results and caveats: Of the contracting clones, CD4+ ones lay mainly in CM and EM, and CD8+ ones in EMRA.

The chain combines TRBV27 with TRBJ1-1; tentatively, D is TRBD1 (5 bases). Material: PBMCs or a T cell subset sorted from them (not recorded which). The origin of this receptor is an adult woman who had mild COVID-19 (a few samples of this study predate the infection). Cell type and time point are not known. CDR3 sequence (DNA): TGTGCCAGCAGTTTGTCAGGGAGCACTGAAGCTTTCTTT. As protein: CASSLSGSTEAFF.